This T cell receptor (beta chain) was sequenced for a study of tumor and adjacent non-tumor tissue in lung cancer. Turning to the study itself: Stage I to III disease affected about ten men and 5 women aged roughly 31 to 80.

On this clonotype: Its specificity is not known. Sequence at one end of the junction differs from germline and may be a read error.

Germline values: CDR1 MNHEY, CDR2 SVGAGI. The CDR3 covers 17 residues. RNA was extracted from bulk tissue without any cell sorting. Overall study findings and caveats: Top 100 clones took a larger repertoire share in normal lung. Patients with more diverse tumor TCRs had worse survival. Significantly higher TCR diversity was found in tumor than normal lung.

A modified ARM-PCR protocol with three rounds of nested PCR amplified TCRbeta. TCRdb ran MiXCR on the multiplex PCR reads and lists one entry per CDR3 protein. Of about 70,000 distinct CDR3 sequences in the sample, about 80% were seen once. The TCR originated in a man aged 55-75 years with non-small cell lung cancer. The sequenced sample consisted of lung tumor tissue. The chain recombines TRBV6-5 with TRBJ1-3; D unresolved. CDR3 loop: CASTENSPRSSGHTIYF. The CDR3 DNA reads as TGTGCAAGCACCGAAAACTCCCCGCGGTCCTCTGGACACACCATATATTTT.